The 23 T cell receptor beta chains given below trace back to one sample, sequenced in a study of PD-1 blockade in classical Hodgkin lymphoma (TCRdb year 2020). The library came from the immunoSEQ multiplex PCR assay. In its TCRdb copy, this immuneACCESS table keeps in-frame sequences only and misses some clones. Where compared with another copy, unresolved V genes explain less than half of these, and the others have no known cause. In all, the sample holds 70,000 or so clones, and more than 85% of those were seen once. The ten largest clonotypes hold 8% of the sample. According to the study, the label for this sample's time point signals: cycle 1 day 1 (C1D1), immediately before nivolumab initiation. Every trial patient had relapsed following autologous stem cell transplantation, and prior brentuximab vedotin exposure was what differed among cohorts A, B and C. The sample here was peripheral blood mononuclear cells (PBMCs), taken at baseline. These receptor sequences come from a human donor with classical Hodgkin lymphoma.

This chain joins TRBV5-1 and TRBJ2-1; D not resolved. Germline-derived CDR1 and CDR2 are SGHRS and YFSETQ. Trimming stripped 4 bases from V and 2 bases from J, with 13 bases between. CDR3 size: 15 residues. CDR3 sequence: CASSLDFTTYNEQFF. The CDR3 region has the DNA TGCGCCAGCAGCCTAGACTTCACTACCTACAATGAGCAGTTCTTC.

This clone occurred once. The rearrangement links TRBV4-2 to TRBJ1-1, with TRBD1 as a possible D gene (5 bases). Per germline, CDR1 LGHNA and CDR2 YNFKEQ. V gave up 1 base and J gave up 3 bases, with 12 bases separating them. The CDR3 runs to 15 residues. The CDR3 sequence is CASSQVVGTDTEAFF. The CDR3 bases are TGTGCCAGCAGCCAAGTGGTCGGGACGGACACTGAAGCTTTCTTT.

This clone was found once. J is TRBJ2-1 and V is TRBV7-3; no clear D. Germline V gives CDR1 SGHTA, CDR2 FQGTGA. The CDR3 is 15 residues long. V shed 5 bases and J shed 2 bases, with 13 bases lying between them. The CDR3 DNA reads as TGTGCCAGCAGCACCCAAGATCTTGCCTACAATGAGCAGTTCTTC. This sequence encodes CASSTQDLAYNEQFF.

The chain carries TRBV30 and TRBJ2-7, with D possibly TRBD2 on 7 matching bases. The CDR3 has 13 amino acids. V lost 7 bases and J 5 bases, leaving 18 bases between the germline ends. Germline V gene lookup returns CDR1 GTSNPN and CDR2 SVGIG (reference sequence). CDR3: CASSKGGDNEQYF. CDR3 nucleotide sequence: TGTGCCTCTTCCAAGGGAGGGGACAACGAGCAGTACTTC. The whole variable domain, filled in from reference TRBV30 and TRBJ2-7, reads SQTIHQWPATLVQPVGSPLSLECTVEGTSNPNLYWYRQAAGRGLQLLFYSVGIGQISSEVPQNLSASRPQDRQFILSSKKLLLSDSGFYLCASSKGGDNEQYFGPGTRLTVT.

The chain is built from TRBV19 and TRBJ1-5, with D maybe TRBD1 (5 bases). The length of the CDR3 is 15 residues. V shed 5 bases and J shed 0 bases, with 11 bases lying between them. The germline V gene has CDR1 LNHDA and CDR2 SQIVND (reference sequence). CDR3 in DNA: TGTGCCAGTAGTCAGCAGGGTTATAGCAATCAGCCCCAGCATTTT. This codes for CASSQQGYSNQPQHF.

This clone appeared once. The chain carries TRBV6-1 and TRBJ2-5; 9 positions agree with TRBD1. The J call may be in error: the DNA end matches TRBJ2-7 better. Germline loops: CDR1 MNHNS, CDR2 SASEGT. The CDR3 extends over 20 amino acids. This CDR3 is CASSANGRGLTGGRSYEQYF. In DNA form, the CDR3 reads TGTGCCAGCAGTGCGAATGGGAGAGGGTTAACAGGGGGCCGCTCCTACGAGCAGTACTTC.

V is TRBV27 and J is TRBJ2-5; TRBD2 matches 8 bases. Germline CDR1 is MNHEY and CDR2 is SMNVEV (reference sequence). J was trimmed by 4 bases and V by 2 bases; bases with no gene match: 9. The CDR3 sequence is 16 residues long. The CDR3 region is CASSLRGSGGAETQYF. In DNA form, the CDR3 reads TGTGCCAGCAGTTTAAGAGGTTCCGGGGGGGCAGAGACCCAGTACTTC.

This chain links TRBV6-4 with TRBJ2-1; the D is unclear. CDR1 is MRHNA and CDR2 is SNTAGT in the germline V gene. The CDR3 has 11 amino acids. V was trimmed by 1 base and J by 7 bases, leaving 2 bases between them. CDR3 DNA: TGTGCCAGCAGTGACTTTAATGAGCAGTTCTTC. Its protein is CASSDFNEQFF.

The rearrangement uses TRBV5-6 and TRBJ2-7; 7 positions agree with TRBD1. Germline V lookup: CDR1 SGHDT, CDR2 YYEEEE. J was trimmed by 3 bases and V by 3 bases; bases with no gene match: 12. This CDR3 spans 16 amino acids. The CDR3 coding sequence is TGTGCCAGCAGCTCTTTTGCCGTAGGGGGCCTCTACGAGCAGTACTTC. Residues: CASSSFAVGGLYEQYF.

This sequence joins TRBV5-1 and TRBJ1-4; 8 nucleotides align to TRBD1. The germline gives CDR1 SGHRS, CDR2 YFSETQ. The ends lost 3 bases at V and 5 bases at J; junction bases unmatched: 3. The CDR3 covers 14 residues. The CDR3 is CASSSWTGNEKLFF. Here the CDR3 DNA reads TGCGCCAGCAGCTCCTGGACAGGGAATGAAAAACTGTTTTTT.

The rearrangement uses TRBV11-2 and TRBJ2-7; D is ambiguous. The germline gives CDR1 SGHAT, CDR2 FQNNGV. V lost 1 base and J lost 2, with 12 bases in between. This CDR3 comprises 15 residues. Here the CDR3 DNA reads TGTGCCAGCAGCTTAGGGGCAGGATCCCCCTACGAGCAGTACTTC. Translated: CASSLGAGSPYEQYF.

On this clone itself: This specimen includes other DNA sequences encoding the same CDR3. V and J are TRBV5-1 and TRBJ1-5; TRBD1 might be the D (5 bases). The CDR3 contains 13 residues. Trimming took 3 bases from V and 5 from J, leaving 9 bases between them. Germline V CDR1 and CDR2: SGHRS, YFSETQ. CDR3 residues: CASSSQGDQPQHF. CDR3 DNA: TGCGCCAGCAGCTCTCAGGGTGATCAGCCCCAGCATTTT. The entire variable domain, with the rest obtained from reference TRBV5-1 and TRBJ1-5, is as follows: KAGVTQTPRYLIKTRGQQVTLSCSPISGHRSVSWYQQTPGQGLQFLFEYFSETQRNKGNFPGRFSGRQFSNSRSEMNVSTLELGDSALYLCASSSQGDQPQHFGDGTRLSIL.

This chain links TRBV13 with TRBJ2-4; D ambiguous. Germline CDR1 PRHDT, CDR2 FYEKMQ (reference sequence). CDR3 size: 14 residues. V was clipped by 0 bases and J by 7 bases, with 10 bases between them. CDR3 amino acids: CASSLGALGNIQYF. The CDR3 DNA reads TGTGCCAGCAGCTTAGGGGCCCTGGGCAACATTCAGTACTTC.

The CDR3 nucleotides read TGTGCCAGTAGTATGGGTGGAGATACGCAGTATTTT. Its translation: CASSMGGDTQYF. The chain has TRBV19 and TRBJ2-3, with unresolved D. CDR3 length: 12 residues. Germline lookup yields CDR1 LNHDA and CDR2 SQIVND (reference sequence). The V and J ends lost 3 bases and 5 bases respectively, with 6 bases between them.

The chain combines TRBV30 with TRBJ2-3; TRBD1 is a possible D gene (5 bases). Trimming left V 8 bases short and J 6 bases short, with 9 bases between. CDR3 length: 10 amino acids. In germline, CDR1 is GTSNPN, CDR2 SVGIG (reference sequence). The CDR3 DNA is TGTGCCCTACAGGTGGATACGCAGTATTTT. It specifies CALQVDTQYF.

This clone was counted once. The genes are TRBV5-1 and TRBJ2-1, with D perhaps TRBD1 or TRBD2 (5 bases each). Trimming left V 2 bases short and J 8 bases short, with 17 bases between. This CDR3 contains 15 residues. In germline, CDR1 is SGHRS, CDR2 YFSETQ. The CDR3 is CASSFGGPISDEQFF. DNA of the CDR3: TGCGCCAGCAGCTTTGGGGGTCCTATCAGTGATGAGCAGTTCTTC.

The V call is TRBV7-9, the J call TRBJ2-7, with D hard to call. CDR3 length: 11 amino acids. With 1 base removed from V and 3 bases from J, the gap between germline ends came to 1 base. The germline gives CDR1 SEHNR, CDR2 FQNEAQ (reference sequence). CDR3 bases: TGTGCCAGCAGCTTAGTCTACGAGCAGTACTTC. As protein: CASSLVYEQYF. Looking up the rest from reference TRBV7-9 and TRBJ2-7 gives the full variable domain: DTGVSQNPRHKITKRGQNVTFRCDPISEHNRLYWYRQTLGQGPEFLTYFQNEAQLEKSRLLSDRFSAERPKGSFSTLEIQRTEQGDSAMYLCASSLVYEQYFGPGTRLTVT.

This clone was counted once. The chain uses TRBV6-1 and TRBJ2-7; the D is unclear. This CDR3 contains 13 residues. The germline CDR1 and CDR2 sequences are MNHNS and SASEGT. Trimming took 3 bases from V and 4 from J, leaving 10 bases between them. The CDR3, as DNA: TGTGCCAGCAGTGAGACGGAGCTTTACGAGCAGTACTTC. This encodes CASSETELYEQYF.

This chain uses TRBV7-9 with TRBJ2-5; 7 bases align to TRBD1. Unmatched junction bases numbered 9, after V lost 5 bases and J lost 0 bases. Germline CDR1 SEHNR, CDR2 FQNEAQ (reference sequence). CDR3 length: 16 residues. The chain's CDR3 is CASSPYPTGNQETQYF. The CDR3 nucleotides read TGTGCCAGCAGCCCCTACCCGACAGGGAACCAAGAGACCCAGTACTTC. Full variable domain (remainder filled in from reference TRBV7-9 and TRBJ2-5): DTGVSQNPRHKITKRGQNVTFRCDPISEHNRLYWYRQTLGQGPEFLTYFQNEAQLEKSRLLSDRFSAERPKGSFSTLEIQRTEQGDSAMYLCASSPYPTGNQETQYFGPGTRLLVL.

The chain is built from TRBV7-2 and TRBJ2-7, with a weak D call TRBD1 (6 bases). This CDR3 contains 14 residues. CDR1 and CDR2 (germline): SGHTA, FQGNSA. The germline V and J ends were trimmed by 6 bases and 1 base, with 13 bases remaining between them. For the CDR3, the DNA is TGTGCCAGCAGTCCCGTAGGGACATCCTACGAGCAGTACTTC. Its translation: CASSPVGTSYEQYF.

The chain recombines TRBV7-9 with TRBJ1-4, with D perhaps TRBD1 (6 bases). The V end lost 1 base, the J end lost 4 bases, and 10 bases lay between the germline ends. The CDR3 consists of 15 residues. Germline CDR1 reads SEHNR; CDR2 reads FQNEAQ (reference sequence). CDR3 amino acids: CASSLDTGNNEKLFF. In nucleotides, the CDR3 is TGTGCCAGCAGCTTAGACACAGGGAATAATGAAAAACTGTTTTTT.

This chain connects TRBV6-5 to TRBJ2-5, with 7 nucleotides matching TRBD1. The V segment lost 4 bases and the J segment 8 bases; nucleotides outside the gene matches: 10. The CDR3 is 14 residues long. The germline V gene encodes CDR1 MNHEY and CDR2 SVGAGI. The CDR3 is CASSSGQLVVTQYF. The CDR3 DNA sequence: TGTGCCAGCAGTTCGGGACAGCTGGTGGTAACCCAGTACTTC.

The J gene is TRBJ1-2, the V gene TRBV9; maybe TRBD1 (6 bases). The CDR3 is 14 residues long. Germline lookup yields CDR1 SGDLS and CDR2 YYNGEE. Trimming took off 4 bases at V and 0 bases at J, with 10 bases between the two ends. The CDR3 bases are TGTGCCAGCAGCCGGGACACCGCTAACTATGGCTACACCTTC. Translated: CASSRDTANYGYTF.